These T cell receptor beta chains were read from a single sample in a study of T-cell reconstitution after alpha-beta-depleted transplantation in children. TCRdb processed the PCR reads anew with MiXCR; each CDR3 protein has one entry. In the table there are a few hundred thousand distinct CDR3 sequences, 10% to 13% of which are singletons. The starting material was PBMCs from the stem cell graft donor, obtained from the stem cell graft. The receptors derive from a human donor who donated a stem cell graft to a child with acute lymphoblastic leukemia. The CDR3 runs from the conserved cysteine through the conserved F or W. The D gene is left open where the match is weak. Clone size is stated in some rows and not others, as once, few, many or a class when expanded.

TRBV7-9,NA,TRBJ2-3,TRBD1,CASSPAPGGIYRDTQYF,TGTGCCAGCAGCCCGGCCCCAGGGGGAATTTATAGAGATACGCAGTATTTT
TRBV27,many,TRBJ2-1,NA,CASSLTGSSYNEQFF,TGTGCCAGCAGTTTGACTGGGAGCTCCTACAATGAGCAGTTCTTC
TRBV11-1,many,TRBJ2-2,NA,CASSLTISHGVRTGELFF,TGTGCCAGCAGTCTTACCATCTCCCACGGGGTCCGCACCGGGGAGCTGTTTTTT
TRBV18,NA,TRBJ1-5,NA,CASSPGYQPQHF,TGTGCCAGCTCACCAGGATATCAGCCCCAGCATTTT
TRBV4-3,NA,TRBJ1-1,NA,CASSQDSLTGGPRAEAFF,TGCGCCAGCAGCCAAGATTCCCTGACAGGCGGACCGAGGGCTGAAGCTTTCTTT
TRBV3-1,once,TRBJ1-2,NA,CASTLGYGYTF,TGTGCCAGCACACTGGGGTATGGCTACACCTTC
TRBV30,NA,TRBJ1-2,NA,CAWSPRQGQTDGYTF,TGTGCCTGGAGTCCCAGGCAGGGGCAGACGGACGGCTACACCTTC
TRBV7-9,few,TRBJ1-2,TRBD1,CASSWTGLVGYTF,TGTGCCAGCAGCTGGACAGGACTCGTTGGCTACACCTTC
TRBV7-8,many,TRBJ1-5,NA,CASSPLLGGNQPQHF,TGTGCCAGCAGCCCCCTCCTTGGGGGCAATCAGCCCCAGCATTTT
TRBV7-9,NA,TRBJ1-4,NA,CASSFPGTTNEKLFF,TGTGCCAGCAGCTTCCCTGGAACAACTAATGAAAAACTGTTTTTT
TRBV20-1,NA,TRBJ2-7,TRBD2,CSALNGLADSYEQYF,TGCAGTGCTCTTAACGGACTAGCGGACTCCTACGAGCAGTACTTC
TRBV7-2,NA,TRBJ1-1,TRBD1,CASSLGDRGPWTEAFF,TGTGCCAGCAGCTTAGGGGACAGGGGGCCTTGGACTGAAGCTTTCTTT
TRBV6-1,NA,TRBJ2-5,NA,CASRETLTRETQYF,TGTGCCAGCAGGGAAACCCTCACGAGGGAGACCCAGTACTTC
TRBV29-1,many,TRBJ2-5,NA,CSVSSTQETQYF,TGCAGCGTTAGCAGTACCCAAGAGACCCAGTACTTC
TRBV15,few,TRBJ2-1,TRBD1,CATSTFTGVSYNEQFF,TGTGCCACCAGCACCTTTACAGGGGTCTCCTACAATGAGCAGTTCTTC
TRBV5-1,many,TRBJ2-7,TRBD2,CASSFGLAGDNEQYF,TGCGCCAGCAGCTTCGGACTAGCGGGAGACAACGAGCAGTACTTC
TRBV7-8,NA,TRBJ1-5,NA,CASSLEAGQNQPQHF,TGTGCCAGCAGCTTGGAAGCGGGGCAGAATCAGCCCCAGCATTTT
TRBV7-9,few,TRBJ1-6,NA,CASSLEQGRSPLHF,TGTGCCAGCAGCTTAGAACAGGGCCGGTCACCCCTCCACTTT
TRBV20-1,few,TRBJ2-4,TRBD2,CSARDLPSGRIDIQYF,TGCAGTGCTAGAGATCTCCCTAGCGGGAGAATCGACATTCAGTACTTC
TRBV7-2,many,TRBJ2-3,NA,CASSLEGYTQYF,TGTGCCAGCAGCTTAGAGGGTTATACGCAGTATTTT
TRBV5-5,few,TRBJ1-5,TRBD1,CASSSLDRDVLQPQHF,TGTGCCAGCAGTTCATTGGACAGGGATGTCCTTCAGCCCCAGCATTTT
TRBV7-2,NA,TRBJ1-1,NA,CASSLGGGGAQAFF,TGTGCCAGCAGCTTAGGTGGGGGGGGGGCACAGGCTTTCTTT
TRBV4-1,NA,TRBJ2-1,NA,CASSQSDRDPFYNEQFF,TGCGCCAGCAGCCAATCTGATCGTGACCCTTTCTACAATGAGCAGTTCTTC
TRBV20-1,few,TRBJ1-5,NA,CSVAQGRGQPQHF,TGCAGTGTCGCACAGGGTCGTGGACAGCCCCAGCATTTT
TRBV6-2/TRBV6-3,NA,TRBJ2-7,TRBD1,CASKGAASYEQYF,TGTGCCAGCAAGGGGGCTGCCTCCTACGAGCAGTACTTC
TRBV27,NA,TRBJ2-7,NA,CASTQLPGAGHYEQYF,TGTGCCAGCACCCAGCTACCCGGAGCGGGACACTACGAGCAGTACTTC
TRBV5-1,NA,TRBJ2-1,TRBD2,CASSPGTSGTDEQFF,TGCGCCAGCAGCCCCGGGACTAGCGGGACGGATGAGCAGTTCTTC